This T cell receptor (beta chain) was observed in a study of Graves' ophthalmopathy and Graves' hyperthyroidism. Study-wide results and caveats: Sensitivity of around 64% and specificity of approximately 72% were achieved by the model that predicted ophthalmopathy progression.

CDR3 length: 16 amino acids. Per germline, CDR1 ENHRY and CDR2 SYGVKD. Trimming left V 7 bases short and J 1 base short, with 19 bases between. The TCR beta CDR3 regions underwent amplification from RNA transcripts. The library came from an HTBI-primed first-round RT-PCR and a second-round multiplex PCR. TCRdb reprocessed the multiplex PCR reads via MiXCR and lists one record per CDR3 protein. This sample yields over 450,000 distinct CDR3 sequences, of which around an eighth are seen a single time; approximately 9.8% belongs to the top ten. Only one count was recorded for this clonotype. Its specificity is unknown.

The chain uses TRBV10-3 and TRBJ2-5; D gene uncertain. This clonotype originated in a woman aged 25 to 45 with Graves' ophthalmopathy. Input material: blood. The DNA of the CDR3 is TGTGCCATCACTGATCGACCCTCAGCGACCCAAGAGACCCAGTACTTC. Its protein is CAITDRPSATQETQYF.